This T cell receptor beta chain was observed in a study of metastatic and nonmetastatic thyroid tumors. Study details: The comparison covered peripheral blood and tumor or nodule tissue in malignant and benign thyroid patients.

This clone showed up just a few times. Original processing methods: CDR3 differences across clinicopathological groups were used to build a distant-metastasis classifier for papillary thyroid cancer. TCRdb re-clonotyped the PCR reads via MiXCR. These V and J calls rely on TCRdb rather than the paper's analysis. The data hold 30,000 to 35,000 clones, with 25% to 35% observed a single time. No patient received treatment before thyroid surgery. Sequences were obtained from blood. The origin of this receptor is a female donor with papillary thyroid cancer or a benign thyroid nodule (not recorded which). Some clones in this sample may be carry-over from other donors' samples.

DNA for the CDR3: TGTGCCAGCAGTTTATACGGACTAGGGTACGAGCAGTACTTC. Encoded protein: CASSLYGLGYEQYF. J is TRBJ2-7 and V is TRBV27, with 7 bases that match TRBD2. The germline V gene has CDR1 MNHEY and CDR2 SMNVEV (reference sequence). J gave up 4 bases and V 1 base, and 4 bases lay outside the gene matches. The CDR3 runs to 14 residues.